These T cell receptor beta chains were read from a single sample in a study of cytomegalovirus exposure and HLA in healthy donors. Profiling relied on immunoSEQ multiplex PCR, and the TCRdb table lists in-frame clones only, not all of them. The sample holds approximately 190,000 clones, 65% to 85% seen once. The material sequenced was PBMCs. Receptors originate from a woman aged 25 to 45 in good health and CMV-seropositive. The CDR3 runs from the conserved cysteine through the conserved F or W. Fields, in order: CDR3 length, V gene, J gene, CDR3 protein.

12,TRBV28,TRBJ2-7,CSSRPPAYEQYF
14,TRBV11-2,TRBJ2-7,CASSLGPGNYEQYF
17,TRBV28,TRBJ1-1,CASRPWTGTSMNTEAFF
12,TRBV7-6,TRBJ2-7,CASSLGPHEQYF
15,TRBV4-1,TRBJ2-2,CASSHRGQHTGELFF
12,TRBV2,TRBJ2-7,CASSQGAYEQYF
14,TRBV5-4,TRBJ2-1,CASSRWTDLNEQFF
17,TRBV19,TRBJ2-3,CATLGQRGSGGTDTQYF
20,TRBV4-3,TRBJ2-1,CASSLRSSGGERRGANEQFF
23,TRBV13,TRBJ1-1,CASSLVTWSGSARTYRMNTEAFF
14,TRBV7-9,TRBJ1-2,CASSLARGLPLHTF
15,TRBV11-2,TRBJ2-1,CASSLLAGGHSEQFF
15,TRBV5-8,TRBJ2-2,CASKTGTGFTGELFF
13,TRBV5-4,TRBJ2-7,CASSAEGAGEQYF
15,TRBV28,TRBJ2-7,CASSFAPRAGGEQYF
15,TRBV10-1,TRBJ2-7,CASSESTRAPIEQYF
14,TRBV19,TRBJ2-7,CASKGLGDSYEQYF
13,TRBV19,TRBJ1-2,CASRRTGEDGYTF
12,TRBV25-1,TRBJ2-1,CATKGGNNEQFF
20,TRBV9,TRBJ2-2,CASSVELRLGRGENTGELFF
15,TRBV19,TRBJ1-2,CASSPARQGAYGYTF
15,TRBV7-6,TRBJ2-1,CATTQPGQGNNEQFF
11,TRBV6-1,TRBJ2-7,CASSDLYEQYF
13,TRBV2,TRBJ2-7,CASSEDFSYEQYF
12,TRBV2,TRBJ2-1,CASTLAYNEQFF
17,TRBV7-2,TRBJ1-2,CASSLVDREGLIYGYTF
14,TRBV19,TRBJ2-2,CASSTGIPTGELFF
14,TRBV6-6,TRBJ1-1,CASSYSGRRTEAFF
14,TRBV5-6,TRBJ2-7,CASSPGGASYEQYF
16,TRBV5-1,TRBJ1-2,CASSLDRTGDVSGYTF
16,TRBV5-1,TRBJ2-1,CASRQGGGGAYNEQFF